The sequence of this TCR beta chain was determined in a study of breast tumors, draining lymph nodes, adjacent tissues. The lymph nodes were axillary draining lymph nodes from breast cancer patients. There are 15 residues in the CDR3. CDR1 and CDR2 (germline): SGHDT, YYEEEE. V lost 0 bases, J lost 0 bases, and 7 bases lay in between. Broader study findings: Compared with lymph nodes, tumors were less diverse; compared with nontumor tissue, more.

This clonotype was picked up many times. What it binds is not known. Each CDR3 protein gets one entry after TCRdb re-called the multiplex PCR reads with MiXCR. The top ten clones hold about 4.3% of a sample with some 200,000 distinct CDR3 sequences, around a third of them seen once. This chain uses TRBV5-6 with TRBJ1-3, with no clear D. The sequenced sample was axillary lymph node tissue. This receptor was obtained from a female donor with breast cancer. Some clones in this sample may be carry-over from other donors' samples. CDR3 in DNA: TGTGCCAGCAGCTTGGACCTATACTCTGGAAACACCATATATTTT. The encoded protein is CASSLDLYSGNTIYF.